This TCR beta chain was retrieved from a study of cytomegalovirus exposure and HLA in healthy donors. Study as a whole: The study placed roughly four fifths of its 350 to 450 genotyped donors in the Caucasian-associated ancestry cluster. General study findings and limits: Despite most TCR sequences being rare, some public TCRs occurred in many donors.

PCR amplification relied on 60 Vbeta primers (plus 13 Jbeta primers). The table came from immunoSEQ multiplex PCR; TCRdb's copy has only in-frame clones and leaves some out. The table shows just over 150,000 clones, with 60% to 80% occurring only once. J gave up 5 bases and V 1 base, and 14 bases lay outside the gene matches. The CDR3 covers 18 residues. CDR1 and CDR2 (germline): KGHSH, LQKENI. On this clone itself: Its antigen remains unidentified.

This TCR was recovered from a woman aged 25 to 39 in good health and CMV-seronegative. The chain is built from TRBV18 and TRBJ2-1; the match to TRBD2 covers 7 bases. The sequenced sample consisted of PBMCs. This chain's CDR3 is CASSPRQAGLLANNEQFF. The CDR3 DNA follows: TGTGCCAGCTCACCACGGCAAGCGGGACTGCTAGCAAACAATGAGCAGTTCTTC.